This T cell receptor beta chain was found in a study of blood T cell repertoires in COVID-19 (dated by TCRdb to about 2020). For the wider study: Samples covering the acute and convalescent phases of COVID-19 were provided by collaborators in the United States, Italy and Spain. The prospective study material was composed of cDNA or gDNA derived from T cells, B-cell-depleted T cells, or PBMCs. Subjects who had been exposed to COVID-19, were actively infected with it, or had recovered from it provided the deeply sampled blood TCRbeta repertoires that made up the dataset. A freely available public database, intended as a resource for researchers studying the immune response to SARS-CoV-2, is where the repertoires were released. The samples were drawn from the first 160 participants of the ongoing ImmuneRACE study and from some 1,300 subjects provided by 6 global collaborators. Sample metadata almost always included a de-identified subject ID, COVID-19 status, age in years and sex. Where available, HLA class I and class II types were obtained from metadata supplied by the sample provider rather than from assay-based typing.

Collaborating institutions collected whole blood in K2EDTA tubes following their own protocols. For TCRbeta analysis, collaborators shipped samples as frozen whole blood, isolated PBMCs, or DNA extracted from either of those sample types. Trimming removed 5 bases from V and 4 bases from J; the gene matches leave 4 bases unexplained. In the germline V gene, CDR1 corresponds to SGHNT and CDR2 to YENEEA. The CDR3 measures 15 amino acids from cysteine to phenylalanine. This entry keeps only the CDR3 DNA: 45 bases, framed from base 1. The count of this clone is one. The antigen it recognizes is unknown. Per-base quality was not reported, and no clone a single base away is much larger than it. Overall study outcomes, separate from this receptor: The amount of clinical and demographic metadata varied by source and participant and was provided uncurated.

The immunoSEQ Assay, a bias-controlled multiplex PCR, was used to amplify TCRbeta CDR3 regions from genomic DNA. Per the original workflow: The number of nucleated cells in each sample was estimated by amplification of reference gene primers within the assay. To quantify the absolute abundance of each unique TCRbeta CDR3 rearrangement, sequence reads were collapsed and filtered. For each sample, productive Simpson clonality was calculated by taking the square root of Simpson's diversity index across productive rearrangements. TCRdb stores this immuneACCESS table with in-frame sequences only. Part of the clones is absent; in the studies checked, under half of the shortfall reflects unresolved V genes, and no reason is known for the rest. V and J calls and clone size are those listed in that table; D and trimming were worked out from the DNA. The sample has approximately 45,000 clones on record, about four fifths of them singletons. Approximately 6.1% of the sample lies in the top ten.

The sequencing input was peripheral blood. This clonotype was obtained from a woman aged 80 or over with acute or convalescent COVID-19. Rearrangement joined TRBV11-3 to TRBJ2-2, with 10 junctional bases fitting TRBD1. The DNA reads TGTGCCAGCAGCACCGGACAGGGGGGCACCGGGGAGCTGTTTTTT. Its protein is CASSTGQGGTGELFF.